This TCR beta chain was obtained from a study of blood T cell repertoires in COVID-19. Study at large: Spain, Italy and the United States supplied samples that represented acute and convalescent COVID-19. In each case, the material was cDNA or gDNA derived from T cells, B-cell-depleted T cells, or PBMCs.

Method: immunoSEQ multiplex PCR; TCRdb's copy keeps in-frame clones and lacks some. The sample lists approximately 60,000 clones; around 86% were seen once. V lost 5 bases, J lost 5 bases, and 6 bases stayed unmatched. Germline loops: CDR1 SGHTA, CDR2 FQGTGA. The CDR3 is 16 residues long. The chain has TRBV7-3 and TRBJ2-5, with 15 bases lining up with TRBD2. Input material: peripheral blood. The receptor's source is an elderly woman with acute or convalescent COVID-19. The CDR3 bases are TGTGCCAGCAGCAACGGACTAGCGGGAGGGTCTGAGACCCAGTACTTC. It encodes CASSNGLAGGSETQYF.